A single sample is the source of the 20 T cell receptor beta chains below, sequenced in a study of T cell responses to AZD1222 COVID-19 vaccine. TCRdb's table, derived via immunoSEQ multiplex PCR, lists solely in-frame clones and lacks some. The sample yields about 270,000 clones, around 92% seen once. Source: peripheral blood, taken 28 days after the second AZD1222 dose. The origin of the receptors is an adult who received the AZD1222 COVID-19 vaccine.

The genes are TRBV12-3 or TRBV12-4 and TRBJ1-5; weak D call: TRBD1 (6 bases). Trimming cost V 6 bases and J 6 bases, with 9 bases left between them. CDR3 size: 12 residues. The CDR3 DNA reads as TGTGCCAGCAGACTAGGGGGTCAGCCCCAGCATTTT. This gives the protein CASRLGGQPQHF.

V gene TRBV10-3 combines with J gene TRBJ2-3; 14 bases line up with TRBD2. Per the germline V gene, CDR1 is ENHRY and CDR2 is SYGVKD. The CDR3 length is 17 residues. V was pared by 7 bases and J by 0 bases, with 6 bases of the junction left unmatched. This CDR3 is CAITGTSGRTSTDTQYF. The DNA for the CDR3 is TGTGCCATCACCGGGACTAGCGGGAGAACTAGCACAGATACGCAGTATTTT.

The DNA of the CDR3 is TGTGCCAGCAGCCCCGGGGAGCTCGAGCAGTACTTC. Amino acid sequence: CASSPGELEQYF. The chain carries TRBV7-2 and TRBJ2-7, with D possibly being TRBD2 (5 bases). Germline loops: CDR1 SGHTA, CDR2 FQGNSA. Trimming cost V 5 bases and J 6 bases, with 11 bases left between them. This CDR3 has 12 residues.

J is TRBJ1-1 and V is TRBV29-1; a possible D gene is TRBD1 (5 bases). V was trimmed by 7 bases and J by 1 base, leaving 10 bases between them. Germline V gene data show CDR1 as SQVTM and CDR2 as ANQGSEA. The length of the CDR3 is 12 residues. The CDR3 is CSAGLRNTEAFF. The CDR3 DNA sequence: TGCAGCGCGGGACTCAGGAACACTGAAGCTTTCTTT.

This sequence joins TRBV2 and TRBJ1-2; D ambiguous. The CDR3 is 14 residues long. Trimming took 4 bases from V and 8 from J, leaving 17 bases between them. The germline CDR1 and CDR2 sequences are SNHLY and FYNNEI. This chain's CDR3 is CASSAGLDGQGYTF. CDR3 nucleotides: TGTGCCAGCAGTGCGGGTCTGGACGGGCAGGGCTACACCTTC. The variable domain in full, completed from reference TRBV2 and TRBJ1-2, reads EPEVTQTPSHQVTQMGQEVILRCVPISNHLYFYWYRQILGQKVEFLVSFYNNEISEKSEIFDDQFSVERPDGSNFTLKIRSTKLEDSAMYFCASSAGLDGQGYTFGSGTRLTVV.

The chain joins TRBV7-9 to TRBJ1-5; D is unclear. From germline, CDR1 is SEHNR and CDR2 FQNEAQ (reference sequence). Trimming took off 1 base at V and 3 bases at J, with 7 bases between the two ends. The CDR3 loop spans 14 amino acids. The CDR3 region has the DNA TGTGCCAGCAGCTTAGAAGGTAACAATCAGCCCCAGCATTTT. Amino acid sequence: CASSLEGNNQPQHF.

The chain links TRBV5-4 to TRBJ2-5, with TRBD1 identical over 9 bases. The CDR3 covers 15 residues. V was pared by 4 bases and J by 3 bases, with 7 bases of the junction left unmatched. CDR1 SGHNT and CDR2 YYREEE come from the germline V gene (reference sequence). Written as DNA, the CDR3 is TGTGCCAGCAGCAAATCCGGGACAGGGAAAGAGACCCAGTACTTC. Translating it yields CASSKSGTGKETQYF.

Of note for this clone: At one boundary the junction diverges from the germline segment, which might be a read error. The CDR3 region is CAISESPRAGNF. The CDR3 coding sequence is TGTGCCATCAGTGAGTCTCCTCGTGCCGGAAACTTC. The V call is TRBV10-3, the J call TRBJ2-7; D ambiguous. Germline CDR1 ENHRY, CDR2 SYGVKD. CDR3 size: 12 residues.

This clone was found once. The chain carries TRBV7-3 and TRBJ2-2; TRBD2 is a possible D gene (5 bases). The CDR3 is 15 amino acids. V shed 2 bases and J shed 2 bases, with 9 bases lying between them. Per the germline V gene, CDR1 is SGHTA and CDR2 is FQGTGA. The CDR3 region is CASSLFGINTGELFF. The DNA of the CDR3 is TGTGCCAGCAGCTTATTCGGGATTAACACCGGGGAGCTGTTTTTT.

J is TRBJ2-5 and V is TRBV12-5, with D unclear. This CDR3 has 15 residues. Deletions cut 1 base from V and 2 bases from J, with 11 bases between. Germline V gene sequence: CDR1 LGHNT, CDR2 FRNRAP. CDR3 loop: CASGLGRPGQETQYF. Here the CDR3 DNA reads TGTGCTAGTGGTTTGGGACGACCTGGACAAGAGACCCAGTACTTC.

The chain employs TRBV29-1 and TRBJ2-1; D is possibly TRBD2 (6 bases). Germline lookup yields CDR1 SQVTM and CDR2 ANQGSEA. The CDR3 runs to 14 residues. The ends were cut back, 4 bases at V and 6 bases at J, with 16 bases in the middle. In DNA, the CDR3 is TGCAGCGTTGGGCGACGGGAGTACGGCAATGAGCAGTTCTTC. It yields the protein CSVGRREYGNEQFF.

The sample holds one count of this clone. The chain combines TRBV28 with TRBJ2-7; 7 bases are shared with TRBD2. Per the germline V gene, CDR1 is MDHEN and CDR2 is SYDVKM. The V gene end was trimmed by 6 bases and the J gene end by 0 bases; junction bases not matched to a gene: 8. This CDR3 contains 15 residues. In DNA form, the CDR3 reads TGTGCCAGCAGACCATCACCTAGCGGCTCCTACGAGCAGTACTTC. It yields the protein CASRPSPSGSYEQYF.

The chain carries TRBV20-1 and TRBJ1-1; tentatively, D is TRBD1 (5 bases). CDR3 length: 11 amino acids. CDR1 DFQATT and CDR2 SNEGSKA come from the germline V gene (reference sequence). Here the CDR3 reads CRGGDNAEAFF. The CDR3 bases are TGCAGGGGGGGAGATAACGCTGAAGCTTTCTTT.

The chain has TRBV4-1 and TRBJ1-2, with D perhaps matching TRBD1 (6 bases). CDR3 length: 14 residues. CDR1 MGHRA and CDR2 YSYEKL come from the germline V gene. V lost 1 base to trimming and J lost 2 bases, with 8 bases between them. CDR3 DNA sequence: TGCGCCAGCAGCCAAGCAGGGGAGAACTATGGCTACACCTTC. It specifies CASSQAGENYGYTF.

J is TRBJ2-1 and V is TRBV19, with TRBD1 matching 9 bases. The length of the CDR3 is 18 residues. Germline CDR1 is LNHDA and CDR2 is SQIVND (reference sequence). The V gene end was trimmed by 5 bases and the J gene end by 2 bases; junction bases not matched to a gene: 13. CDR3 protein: CASSLGTGRAYTYNEQFF. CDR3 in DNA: TGTGCCAGTAGTCTCGGGACAGGGAGGGCCTACACCTACAATGAGCAGTTCTTC.

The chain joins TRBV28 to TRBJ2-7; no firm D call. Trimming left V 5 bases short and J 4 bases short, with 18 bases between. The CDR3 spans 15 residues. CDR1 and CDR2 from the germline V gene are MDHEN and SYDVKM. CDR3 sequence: CASSAAVGAFYEQYF. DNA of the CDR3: TGTGCCAGCAGTGCGGCTGTGGGCGCTTTTTACGAGCAGTACTTC.

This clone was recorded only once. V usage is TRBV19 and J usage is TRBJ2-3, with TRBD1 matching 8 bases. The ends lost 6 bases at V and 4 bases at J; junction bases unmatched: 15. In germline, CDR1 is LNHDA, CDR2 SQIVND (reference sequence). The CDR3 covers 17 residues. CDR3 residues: CASSQLTGETLPDTQYF. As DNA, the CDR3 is TGTGCCAGTAGCCAATTGACAGGGGAGACCCTCCCAGATACGCAGTATTTT.

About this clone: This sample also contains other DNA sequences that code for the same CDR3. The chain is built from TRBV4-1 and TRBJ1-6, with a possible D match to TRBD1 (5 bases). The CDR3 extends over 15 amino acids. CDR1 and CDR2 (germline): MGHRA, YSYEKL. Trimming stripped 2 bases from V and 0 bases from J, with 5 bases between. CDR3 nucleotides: TGCGCCAGCAGCCAACAGGGCTCCTATAATTCACCCCTCCACTTT. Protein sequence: CASSQQGSYNSPLHF.

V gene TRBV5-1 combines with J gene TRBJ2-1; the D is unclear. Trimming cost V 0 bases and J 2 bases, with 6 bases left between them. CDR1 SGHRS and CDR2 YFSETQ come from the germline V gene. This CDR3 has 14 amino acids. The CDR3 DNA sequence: TGCGCCAGCAGCTTGGGGGTGGCCTACAATGAGCAGTTCTTC. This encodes CASSLGVAYNEQFF.

This CDR3 is CASSSRGRGPYEQYF. CDR3 coding DNA: TGTGCCAGCAGTTCCCGGGGGAGGGGGCCCTACGAGCAGTACTTC. The chain is built from TRBV28 and TRBJ2-7, with D possibly called TRBD1 or TRBD2 (7 bases each). The germline gives CDR1 MDHEN, CDR2 SYDVKM. Trimming removed 4 bases at V and 2 bases at J, with 15 bases between. The CDR3 consists of 15 residues.